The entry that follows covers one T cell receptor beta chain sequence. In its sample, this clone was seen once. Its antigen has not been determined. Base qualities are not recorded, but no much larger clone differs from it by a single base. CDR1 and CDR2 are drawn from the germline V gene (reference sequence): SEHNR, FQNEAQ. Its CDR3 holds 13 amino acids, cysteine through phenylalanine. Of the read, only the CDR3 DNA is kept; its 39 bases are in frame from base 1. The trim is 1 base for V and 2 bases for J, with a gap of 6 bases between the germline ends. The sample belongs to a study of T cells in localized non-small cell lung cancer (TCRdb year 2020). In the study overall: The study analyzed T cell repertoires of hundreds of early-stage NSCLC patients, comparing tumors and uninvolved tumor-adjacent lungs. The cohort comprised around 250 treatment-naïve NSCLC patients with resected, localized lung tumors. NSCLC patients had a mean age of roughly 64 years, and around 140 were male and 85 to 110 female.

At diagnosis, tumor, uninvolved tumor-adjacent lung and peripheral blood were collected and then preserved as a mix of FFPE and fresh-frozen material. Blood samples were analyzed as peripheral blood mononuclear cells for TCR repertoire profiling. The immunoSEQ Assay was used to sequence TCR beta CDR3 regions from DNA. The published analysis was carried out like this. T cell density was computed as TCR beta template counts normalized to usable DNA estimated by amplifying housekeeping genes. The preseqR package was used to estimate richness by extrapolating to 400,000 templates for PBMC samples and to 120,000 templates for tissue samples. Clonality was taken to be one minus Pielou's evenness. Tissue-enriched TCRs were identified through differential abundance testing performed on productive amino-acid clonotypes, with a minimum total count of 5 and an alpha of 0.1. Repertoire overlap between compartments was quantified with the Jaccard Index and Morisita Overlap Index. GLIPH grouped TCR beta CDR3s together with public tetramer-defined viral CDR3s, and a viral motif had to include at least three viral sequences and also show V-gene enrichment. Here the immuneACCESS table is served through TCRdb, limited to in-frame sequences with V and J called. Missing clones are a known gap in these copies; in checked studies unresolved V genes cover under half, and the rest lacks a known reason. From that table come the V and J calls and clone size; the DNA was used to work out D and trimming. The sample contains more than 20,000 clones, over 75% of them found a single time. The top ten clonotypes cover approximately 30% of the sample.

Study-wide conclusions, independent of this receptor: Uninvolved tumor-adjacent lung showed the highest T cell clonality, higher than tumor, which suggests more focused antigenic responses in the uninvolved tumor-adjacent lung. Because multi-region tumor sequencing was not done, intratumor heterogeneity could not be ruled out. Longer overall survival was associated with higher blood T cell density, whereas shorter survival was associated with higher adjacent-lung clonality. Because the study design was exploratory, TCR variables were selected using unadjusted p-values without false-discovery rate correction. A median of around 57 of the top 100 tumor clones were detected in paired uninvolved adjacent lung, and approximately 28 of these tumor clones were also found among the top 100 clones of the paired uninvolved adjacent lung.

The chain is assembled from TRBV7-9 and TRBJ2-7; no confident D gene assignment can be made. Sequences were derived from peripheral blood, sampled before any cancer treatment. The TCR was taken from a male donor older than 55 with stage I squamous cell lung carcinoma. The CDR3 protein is CASSLEIAYEQYF. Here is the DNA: TGTGCCAGCAGCTTAGAGATCGCCTACGAGCAGTACTTC.